The present T cell receptor beta chain was sequenced within a study of Tregs in tolerant kidney transplant recipients. TCRdb's copy holds only in-frame clones and misses some; the assay was immunoSEQ multiplex PCR. The sample has roughly 5,000 clones; 90% are singletons. Points on this clone: Antigen unknown.

Trimming left V 1 base short and J 0 bases short, with 7 bases between. CDR1 is LGHNA, CDR2 YSLEER, per germline. This CDR3 has 14 residues. The receptor was isolated from a human patient who received a combined kidney and bone marrow transplant. This chain connects TRBV4-3 to TRBJ2-7, with D unclear. This material consisted of Tregs from blood cultured with allogeneic cells, taken before the transplant. The DNA of the CDR3 is TGCGCCAGCAGCCAAGGGGTTGGCTCCTACGAGCAGTACTTC. It codes for CASSQGVGSYEQYF.